This T cell receptor (beta chain) derives from a study of T cell responses to AZD1222 COVID-19 vaccine (dated by TCRdb to about 2021). As for the study more broadly: AZD1222 recipients with second doses at about 4 weeks or about 12 weeks were pooled, because spike-specific TCR depth and breadth did not differ between schedules. TCR sequencing covered approximately 230 trial participants: 200 to 210 given two doses of AZD1222 and approximately 26 given two doses of MenACWY control vaccine. Trial participants were enrolled by age into subgroups of 18-55, 56-69 and 70-plus years, and around 150, 29 and 61 TCR-sequenced participants, respectively, were included in these subgroups. Results and caveats for the whole study, not just this receptor: The whole spike protein was spanned by vaccine-associated CD4 TCRs, and dominant responses were seen in regions 160-218 and 743-854. After two AZD1222 doses, spike-specific TCR breadth and depth were significantly higher than at day 0 and than in MenACWY recipients. Most participants were white British and females outnumbered males, and the authors suggested that clonal diversity may have been underestimated. Conclusions about previously exposed vaccinees were limited because only 6 or 7 AZD1222 recipients were SARS-CoV-2 seropositive at baseline. In the small 56-69-year group, the increase in depth fell short of significance, most likely because of low power. Because no samples from the day 14 peak response were available, repertoires could be characterized only after the peak T cell response. Epitopes outside the regions mutated in the B.1.351 and B.1.1.7 variants were reportedly recognized by nearly half of the unique spike-specific TCRs.

The CDR3 regions of human TCRbeta chains were analyzed by immunosequencing. The authors' analysis ran thus. Repertoire TCRs were checked for matches against a reference library of SARS-CoV-2-specific TCRs that had been generated using the MIRA antigen-specificity platform. Breadth was defined as the fraction of unique TCRs that were SARS-CoV-2-associated, and depth was defined as the fraction of total T cells that were SARS-CoV-2-associated. Using the MIRA data, every spike-specific TCR was mapped to the spike region that the TCR reacted to and assigned to either a CD4 or a CD8 class. Log10-transformed breadth and depth values were compared by one-way ANOVA with Sidak's multiple comparisons tests. The source is immuneACCESS, and TCRdb retained only in-frame sequences with V and J called. Part of the clones is not carried over; for the studies checked, unresolved V genes explain less than half of this, and the remainder is unexplained. V and J calls and clone size come straight from that table; D and trimming were deduced from the DNA. Within this sample are tens of thousands of clones, with around 84% of them counted one time only. Jointly, the top ten make up 22% of the sample.

The sample's time point label, decoded: baseline before first vaccination. Samples from vaccinated people were obtained from the UK trials COV001 and COV002, which included a single-blind randomized controlled phase 2/3 trial of AZD1222 (ChAdOx1 nCoV-19) in healthy adults. For TCRbeta chain sequencing, PBMC samples were collected from trial participants at day 0 and at day 28 after the second dose. Comments on this clone: Which antigen it targets is not known. Base qualities were left out, and no much larger clone turns up one base away.

The sample was peripheral blood, taken on day 0 of AZD1222 vaccination. This sequence was found in an adult in good health.

The DNA sequence is as follows: TGCGCCAGCAAGGGCGAACAGGGCTACGAGCAGTACTTC. This is translated as CASKGEQGYEQYF. The rearrangement combines TRBV5-1 with TRBJ2-7, with TRBD1 tentatively as D gene (6 bases match). Per the germline V gene, SGHRS is the CDR1 and YFSETQ is the CDR2. From the cysteine through the phenylalanine, the CDR3 covers 13 amino acids. Only CDR3 DNA is held: 39 bases, read in frame from base 1. Between the V and J ends, shortened by 6 bases and 3 bases respectively, the junction contains 13 bases.